The rows below give T cell receptor beta chains drawn from one sample of a study of human T cells and chemical hapten exposure. In TCRdb, the RACE reads were re-called with MiXCR into one record per CDR3 protein. Of tens of thousands of distinct CDR3 sequences in the sample, about 10% were seen once. The specimen was whole blood, collected in connection with sensitization to the hapten diphenylcyclopropenone (DPC). The receptors stem from a woman in her forties or fifties with alopecia areata. Some clones in this sample may be carry-over from other donors' samples. Each CDR3 is given with its conserved first and last residue. The order of the fields is J gene, V gene, D gene, clone size, CDR3 protein, CDR3 DNA. The D gene is left open where the match is weak. For some rows the clone size is stated as once, few or many, or as a class when expanded; others skip it.

j_gene: TRBJ1-1
v_gene: TRBV7-9
d_gene: TRBD1
abundance: many
CDR3aa: CASSLLWYKSGGTGGNTEAFF
CDR3nt: TGTGCCAGCAGCTTATTATGGTATAAGAGCGGTGGGACAGGAGGAAACACTGAAGCTTTCTTT

j_gene: TRBJ2-1
v_gene: TRBV15
d_gene: NA
abundance: few
CDR3aa: CATSRGSRDEQFF
CDR3nt: TGTGCCACCAGCAGGGGAAGTAGGGATGAGCAGTTCTTC

j_gene: TRBJ2-2
v_gene: TRBV25-1
d_gene: NA
abundance: many
CDR3aa: CASSEWGSGELFF
CDR3nt: TGTGCCAGCAGTGAATGGGGATCCGGGGAGCTGTTTTTT

j_gene: TRBJ1-1
v_gene: TRBV18
d_gene: NA
abundance: many
CDR3aa: CASSITEVNTEAFF
CDR3nt: TGTGCCAGCTCAATCACGGAGGTGAACACTGAAGCTTTCTTT

j_gene: TRBJ2-7
v_gene: TRBV5-4
d_gene: NA
abundance: NA
CDR3aa: CASSSWTGRGYEQYF
CDR3nt: TGTGCCAGCAGCTCCTGGACGGGCCGAGGGTACGAGCAGTACTTC

j_gene: TRBJ2-1
v_gene: TRBV6-2/TRBV6-3
d_gene: NA
abundance: few
CDR3aa: CASNGQYNEQFF
CDR3nt: TGTGCCAGCAACGGACAGTACAATGAGCAGTTCTTC

j_gene: TRBJ2-1
v_gene: TRBV18
d_gene: TRBD1
abundance: many
CDR3aa: CASSPGPGGYNEQFF
CDR3nt: TGTGCCAGCTCACCAGGGCCAGGGGGCTACAATGAGCAGTTCTTC

j_gene: TRBJ1-2
v_gene: TRBV28
d_gene: NA
abundance: NA
CDR3aa: CASSLSAGTGYTF
CDR3nt: TGTGCCAGCAGTTTAAGTGCAGGGACTGGCTACACCTTC

j_gene: TRBJ1-5
v_gene: TRBV20-1
d_gene: TRBD1
abundance: NA
CDR3aa: CSARGTGPNQPQHF
CDR3nt: TGCAGTGCTAGAGGGACAGGTCCGAATCAGCCCCAGCATTTT

j_gene: TRBJ2-5
v_gene: TRBV12-3/TRBV12-4
d_gene: NA
abundance: few
CDR3aa: CASSPGPPRGTQYF
CDR3nt: TGTGCCAGCAGTCCCGGGCCCCCCCGGGGGACCCAGTACTTC

j_gene: TRBJ2-7
v_gene: TRBV7-2
d_gene: TRBD1
abundance: few
CDR3aa: CASSPDRGLVEQYF
CDR3nt: TGTGCCAGCAGCCCAGACAGGGGGCTAGTCGAGCAGTACTTC

j_gene: TRBJ1-1
v_gene: TRBV28
d_gene: NA
abundance: NA
CDR3aa: CASRDPVGGAFF
CDR3nt: TGTGCCAGCAGGGACCCTGTAGGGGGGGCTTTCTTT

j_gene: TRBJ2-3
v_gene: TRBV11-2
d_gene: TRBD1
abundance: NA
CDR3aa: CASSLGQTGERIRDTQYF
CDR3nt: TGTGCCAGCAGCTTGGGTCAAACAGGGGAGAGGATAAGGGATACGCAGTATTTT

j_gene: TRBJ2-1
v_gene: TRBV7-2
d_gene: NA
abundance: few
CDR3aa: CASSSRSPSNNEQFF
CDR3nt: TGTGCCAGCAGCTCGCGATCCCCCAGCAACAATGAGCAGTTCTTC

j_gene: TRBJ2-1
v_gene: TRBV11-1
d_gene: NA
abundance: many
CDR3aa: CASSLEAPLQVINEQFF
CDR3nt: TGTGCCAGCAGCTTAGAGGCGCCCCTTCAAGTAATCAATGAGCAGTTCTTC

j_gene: TRBJ2-3
v_gene: TRBV7-9
d_gene: TRBD1
abundance: few
CDR3aa: CASSFRQGMGTDTQYF
CDR3nt: TGTGCCAGCAGCTTTCGACAGGGGATGGGTACAGATACGCAGTATTTT

j_gene: TRBJ1-2
v_gene: TRBV29-1
d_gene: TRBD1
abundance: many
CDR3aa: CSVDVSGQGARYGYTF
CDR3nt: TGCAGCGTTGATGTTTCAGGACAGGGGGCGAGGTATGGCTACACCTTC

j_gene: TRBJ2-7
v_gene: TRBV29-1
d_gene: TRBD2
abundance: NA
CDR3aa: CSVGASGRNYEQYF
CDR3nt: TGCAGCGTTGGGGCTAGCGGGAGGAACTACGAGCAGTACTTC

j_gene: TRBJ1-4
v_gene: TRBV5-8
d_gene: TRBD1
abundance: NA
CDR3aa: CASSLVGGADDRNEKLFF
CDR3nt: TGTGCCAGCAGCTTGGTAGGGGGCGCGGACGATCGGAATGAAAAACTGTTTTTT

j_gene: TRBJ2-3
v_gene: TRBV20-1
d_gene: NA
abundance: NA
CDR3aa: CSASRAEGQDTQYF
CDR3nt: TGCAGTGCTAGTCGCGCGGAGGGGCAAGATACGCAGTATTTT

j_gene: TRBJ1-2
v_gene: TRBV7-3
d_gene: NA
abundance: many
CDR3aa: CASSLAPTDYGYTF
CDR3nt: TGTGCCAGCAGCTTAGCCCCGACAGACTATGGCTACACCTTC

j_gene: TRBJ2-1
v_gene: TRBV19
d_gene: TRBD1
abundance: many
CDR3aa: CASSPGQGLPFYNEQFF
CDR3nt: TGTGCCAGTAGTCCGGGACAGGGGTTACCGTTCTACAATGAGCAGTTCTTC

j_gene: TRBJ2-3
v_gene: TRBV7-2
d_gene: NA
abundance: few
CDR3aa: CASQVGDTQYF
CDR3nt: TGTGCCAGTCAAGTGGGAGATACGCAGTATTTT

j_gene: TRBJ1-5
v_gene: TRBV2
d_gene: NA
abundance: NA
CDR3aa: CASSGQFSNQPQHF
CDR3nt: TGTGCCAGCAGTGGACAGTTTAGCAATCAGCCCCAGCATTTT

j_gene: TRBJ2-2
v_gene: TRBV12-3/TRBV12-4
d_gene: NA
abundance: few
CDR3aa: CASSFTGGGTGELFF
CDR3nt: TGTGCCAGCAGTTTCACCGGGGGCGGGACCGGGGAGCTGTTTTTT

j_gene: TRBJ2-7
v_gene: TRBV14
d_gene: NA
abundance: NA
CDR3aa: CASSQDRRAYEQYF
CDR3nt: TGTGCCAGCAGCCAAGATCGTCGGGCCTACGAGCAGTACTTC

j_gene: TRBJ2-2
v_gene: TRBV11-3
d_gene: NA
abundance: many
CDR3aa: CASSRTKGPGELFF
CDR3nt: TGTGCCAGCAGCCGTACCAAGGGCCCCGGGGAGCTGTTTTTT

j_gene: TRBJ1-3
v_gene: TRBV28
d_gene: NA
abundance: NA
CDR3aa: CASSPFYPGNTIYF
CDR3nt: TGTGCCAGCAGTCCCTTTTATCCCGGAAACACCATATATTTT

j_gene: TRBJ2-3
v_gene: TRBV5-1
d_gene: TRBD1
abundance: many
CDR3aa: CASSLGTGTVTDTQYF
CDR3nt: TGCGCCAGCAGCTTGGGGACAGGAACCGTCACAGATACGCAGTATTTT

j_gene: TRBJ2-7
v_gene: TRBV20-1
d_gene: TRBD2
abundance: NA
CDR3aa: CSANPGLAGSYEQYF
CDR3nt: TGCAGTGCTAACCCAGGACTAGCGGGGTCCTACGAGCAGTACTTC

j_gene: TRBJ1-4
v_gene: TRBV4-3
d_gene: NA
abundance: NA
CDR3aa: CASSRRMNEKLFF
CDR3nt: TGCGCCAGCAGCCGACGGATGAATGAAAAACTGTTTTTT

j_gene: TRBJ2-7
v_gene: TRBV2
d_gene: NA
abundance: many
CDR3aa: CASSGAAIYEQYF
CDR3nt: TGTGCCAGCTCTGGTGCGGCTATCTACGAGCAGTACTTC

j_gene: TRBJ1-3
v_gene: TRBV5-6
d_gene: NA
abundance: NA
CDR3aa: CASSLEVGRSSGNTIYF
CDR3nt: TGTGCCAGCAGCTTGGAGGTAGGGCGAAGCTCTGGAAACACCATATATTTT